Following are 31 T cell receptor beta chains from one sample sequenced in a study of blood T cells in healthy people across ages. A sample-barcoded 5' primer and a J-beta primer mix were used in a second PCR of about 7 to 12 cycles. In TCRdb, the 5' RACE reads were re-called with MiXCR into one record per CDR3 protein. The data show about 1.1 million distinct CDR3 sequences, more than 30% seen once. Sequencing was carried out using blood. The receptors originated from a man younger than 35 in good health.

The V call is TRBV20-1, the J call TRBJ1-2; D is unresolved. CDR3 length: 13 amino acids. CDR1 and CDR2 from the germline V gene are DFQATT and SNEGSKA (reference sequence). V was cut by 1 base and J by 4 bases, with 10 bases left in between. In nucleotides, the CDR3 is TGCAGTGCTAGAGTGGAGGGTGGCTATGGCTACACCTTC. Amino acid sequence: CSARVEGGYGYTF.

V is TRBV21-1 and J is TRBJ2-7; the table's D call, TRBD1, was not checked against the DNA. TRBV21-1 is a known pseudogene. This CDR3 has 19 residues. The CDR3 coding sequence is TGTGCCAGCAGAGGGGTGTATTTTTTCGGAACCCCCGACAGCTACGAGCAGTACTTC. Amino acids: CASRGVYFFGTPDSYEQYF.

This clonotype was found a few times. CDR3 in amino acids: CASSLIDITSTDTQYF. CDR3 coding DNA: TGTGCCAGCAGCTTAATAGACATCACTAGCACAGATACGCAGTATTTT. The chain combines TRBV7-2 with TRBJ2-3, with D unclear. V lost 2 bases to trimming and J lost 0 bases, with 12 bases between them. Germline CDR1 reads SGHTA; CDR2 reads FQGNSA. This CDR3 has 16 residues.

The chain is built from TRBV7-9 and TRBJ2-1; 8 bases match TRBD1. CDR3 size: 17 residues. The germline gives CDR1 SEHNR, CDR2 FQNEAQ (reference sequence). Trimming at V came to 3 bases and at J to 4 bases, leaving 11 bases not matched to a gene. Here the CDR3 reads CASSFRPGQVSYNEQFF. CDR3 DNA sequence: TGTGCCAGCAGCTTCCGTCCGGGACAGGTATCTTACAATGAGCAGTTCTTC.

This clonotype came up a few times. This rearrangement joins TRBV7-2 to TRBJ2-5, with D perhaps TRBD1 (5 bases). This CDR3 has 14 residues. Germline V CDR1 and CDR2: SGHTA, FQGNSA. Trimming stripped 1 base from V and 4 bases from J, with 10 bases between. The CDR3 DNA reads TGTGCCAGCAGCTTAGGGCAGACAGTAGAGACCCAGTACTTC. Translation: CASSLGQTVETQYF.

About this clonotype: Relative to the germline gene, one junction end is altered; a read error may explain this. V and J are TRBV20-1 and TRBJ2-3; 7 bases agree with TRBD1. Germline assignment: CDR1 DFQATT and CDR2 SNEGSKA (reference sequence). The CDR3 runs 17 residues. CDR3 sequence reads: CSATGTTDGPGTATQYF. CDR3 nucleotide sequence: TGCAGTGCTACCGGGACCACGGACGGCCCGGGGACAGCTACGCAGTATTTT.

The chain couples TRBV4-1 to TRBJ1-1, with D perhaps TRBD1 (5 bases). V dropped 1 base and J dropped 3 bases, with 15 bases sitting between them. The CDR3 covers 16 residues. Germline-derived CDR1 and CDR2 are MGHRA and YSYEKL. CDR3 loop: CASSQGQGRRDTEAFF. The CDR3 DNA reads as TGCGCCAGCAGCCAAGGGCAGGGTAGACGAGACACTGAAGCTTTCTTT.

This clonotype appeared a few times. The chain is built from TRBV7-2 and TRBJ1-2; no firm D call. V dropped 2 bases and J dropped 6 bases, with 13 bases sitting between them. This CDR3 comprises 14 residues. Germline V gene sequence: CDR1 SGHTA, CDR2 FQGNSA. The CDR3 nucleotides are TGTGCCAGCAGCTTATGGCCTCCTTCGAATGGCTACACCTTC. Its translation: CASSLWPPSNGYTF.

This chain links TRBV7-6 with TRBJ1-6; tentatively, D is TRBD1 (5 bases). Trimming left V 1 base short and J 0 bases short, with 13 bases between. CDR1 and CDR2 (germline): SGHVS, FNYEAQ. There are 18 residues in the CDR3. The CDR3 here is CASSLESPGISYNSPLHF. CDR3 nucleotides: TGTGCCAGCAGCTTAGAATCGCCAGGGATCTCCTATAATTCACCCCTCCACTTT.

A few counts support this clonotype. V and J are TRBV20-1 and TRBJ2-2; tentative D call: TRBD2 (6 bases). The CDR3 totals 14 residues. V lost 4 bases and J 3 bases, leaving 12 bases between the germline ends. CDR1 and CDR2 (germline): DFQATT, SNEGSKA (reference sequence). CDR3 coding DNA: TGCAGTGCTACCTTTAGCGGAGACACCGGGGAGCTGTTTTTT. Translating gives CSATFSGDTGELFF.

The table lists this clonotype with many counts. The V call is TRBV7-9, the J call TRBJ1-2; D is unresolved. The V gene lost 1 base and the J gene lost 5 bases, with 11 bases spanning the gap. CDR3 length equals 14 residues. In germline, CDR1 is SEHNR, CDR2 FQNEAQ (reference sequence). The CDR3 nucleotides are TGTGCCAGCAGCTTAGGTCCCGAAAAGTATGGCTACACCTTC. Translated: CASSLGPEKYGYTF.

This clonotype showed up just a few times. V is TRBV11-3 and J is TRBJ2-1, with TRBD1 identical over 7 bases. The J segment lost 6 bases and the V segment lost 0 bases, leaving 5 bases of the junction unmatched. The CDR3 has 15 amino acids. Looked up from germline, CDR1 is SGHNT and CDR2 is YENEEA. The CDR3 sequence: CASSLEGGRGNEQFF. In DNA form, the CDR3 reads TGTGCCAGCAGCTTAGAAGGGGGCAGGGGCAATGAGCAGTTCTTC.

The genes are TRBV10-3 and TRBJ1-3; 7 nucleotides align to TRBD1. V gave up 9 bases and J gave up 2 bases; unmatched junction bases: 10. Germline CDR1 ENHRY, CDR2 SYGVKD. This CDR3 comprises 15 residues. CDR3 coding DNA: TGTGCCATTCGACTTCGGGACAGCCCTGGAAACACCATATATTTT. It codes for CAIRLRDSPGNTIYF.

Regarding this clonotype: Mismatch with germline at one junction end may stem from a read error. This chain uses TRBV5-5 with TRBJ1-4, with TRBD1 matching over 8 bases. The germline V gene encodes CDR1 SGHKS and CDR2 YYEKEE (reference sequence). This CDR3 has 17 residues. CDR3 sequence: CAGSLGSNAGGGEKLFF. DNA of the CDR3: TGTGCCGGCAGCTTAGGGTCAAATGCAGGGGGCGGTGAAAAACTGTTTTTT.

The CDR3 here is CASSGQGRGYTF. CDR3 DNA sequence: TGTGCCAGCAGTGGACAGGGTCGAGGCTACACCTTC. The chain employs TRBV2 and TRBJ1-2; 7 nucleotides align to TRBD1. After removal of 4 bases from V and 8 bases from J, the junction contained 4 bases not matched to a gene. The germline gives CDR1 SNHLY, CDR2 FYNNEI. The CDR3 consists of 12 residues.

This clonotype was counted a few times. The rearrangement joins TRBV9 to TRBJ1-4, with 7 bases fitting TRBD1. The CDR3 contains 17 residues. V gave up 1 base and J gave up 3 bases; unmatched junction bases: 9. The germline V gene encodes CDR1 SGDLS and CDR2 YYNGEE. CDR3 region: CASSVTDRTRPNEKLFF. The CDR3 coding sequence is TGTGCCAGCAGCGTAACGGACAGGACAAGGCCTAATGAAAAACTGTTTTTT.

This clonotype was observed a few times. The genes are TRBV20-1 and TRBJ1-5, with D perhaps TRBD1 (5 bases). V was cut by 3 bases and J by 9 bases, with 21 bases left in between. The CDR3 is 15 amino acids. Germline V lookup: CDR1 DFQATT, CDR2 SNEGSKA (reference sequence). The CDR3: CSARFRGENTGPQHF. CDR3 nucleotide sequence: TGCAGTGCTAGGTTCCGGGGGGAAAATACAGGGCCCCAGCATTTT.

This clonotype came up a few times. The V and J genes are TRBV27 and TRBJ2-1; D unclear. Germline CDR1 MNHEY, CDR2 SMNVEV (reference sequence). This CDR3 comprises 14 residues. V was clipped by 10 bases and J by 4 bases, with 17 bases between them. Here the CDR3 DNA reads TGTGCCACTTCTTCCAGCAACCTTTACAATGAGCAGTTCTTC. The encoded protein is CATSSSNLYNEQFF.

The chain is built from TRBV12-3 or TRBV12-4 and TRBJ2-1; TRBD2 agrees at 13 bases. The end of the DNA fits TRBJ2-7 better, so the J call may be wrong. The CDR3 sequence is 14 residues long. The chain's CDR3 is CASRTSGGANEQYF. The CDR3 nucleotides are TGTGCCAGCAGAACTAGCGGGGGGGCAAATGAGCAGTACTTC.

This clonotype has only one observation. The chain employs TRBV15 and TRBJ2-3; D possibly corresponds to TRBD2 (6 bases). Germline-derived CDR1 and CDR2 are LNHNV and YYDKDF (reference sequence). CDR3 length: 14 residues. Trimming pared 0 bases from V and 4 bases from J, leaving 8 bases between. The CDR3 here is CATSRDRRADTQYF. The CDR3 DNA sequence: TGTGCCACCAGCAGAGATAGGAGGGCAGATACGCAGTATTTT.

The chain links TRBV5-1 to TRBJ2-3; 9 bases fit TRBD2. Germline CDR1 reads SGHRS; CDR2 reads YFSETQ. The CDR3 spans 16 residues. The V and J ends lost 4 bases and 0 bases, in that order; junction bases with no gene match: 6. Here the CDR3 DNA reads TGCGCCAGCAGCATGACTAGCGGAGCTAGCACAGATACGCAGTATTTT. Translated, it gives CASSMTSGASTDTQYF.

The chain is built from TRBV4-3 and TRBJ2-5, with TRBD2 matching 11 bases. The germline V gene has CDR1 LGHNA and CDR2 YSLEER. This CDR3 is 16 amino acids long. J was trimmed by 4 bases and V by 0 bases; bases with no gene match: 4. The CDR3 protein is CASSQEGLAGGETQYF. The CDR3 DNA reads as TGCGCCAGCAGCCAAGAAGGTCTAGCGGGGGGAGAGACCCAGTACTTC.

Worth noting for this clonotype: At one end the junction does not follow the germline gene, possibly because of a read error. This sequence joins TRBV2 and TRBJ2-3; D tentatively fits TRBD1 or TRBD2 (5 bases each). Per the germline V gene, CDR1 is SNHLY and CDR2 is FYNNEI. The CDR3 sequence is 12 residues long. CDR3 sequence reads: CASRGTENTQDF. In DNA form, the CDR3 reads TGTGCCAGCAGGGGGACCGAGAATACGCAGGATTTT.

This clonotype was counted a few times. The chain uses TRBV9 and TRBJ1-4, with 7 bases fitting TRBD1. This CDR3 region has 18 residues. Trimming at V came to 4 bases and at J to 0 bases, leaving 12 bases not matched to a gene. Germline assignment: CDR1 SGDLS and CDR2 YYNGEE. For the CDR3, the DNA is TGTGCCAGCAGCCCTCGTCCCGGGACAGAGGCAACTAATGAAAAACTGTTTTTT. Translated: CASSPRPGTEATNEKLFF.

The chain has TRBV29-1 and TRBJ2-1; D ambiguous. V lost 1 base and J lost 10, with 14 bases in between. Germline CDR1 and CDR2: SQVTM and ANQGSEA. The CDR3 contains 13 residues. The chain's CDR3 is CSVEVGPVYEQFF. The DNA for the CDR3 is TGCAGCGTTGAAGTAGGTCCTGTCTACGAGCAGTTCTTC.

This clonotype was seen more than once but under ten times. The genes are TRBV7-2 and TRBJ2-7; possibly TRBD1 or TRBD2 for D (6 bases each). The J call may not be correct, given that the DNA end is closer to TRBJ2-5. The CDR3 has 14 amino acids. The germline V gene has CDR1 SGHTA and CDR2 FQGNSA. As DNA, the CDR3 is TGTGCCAGCAGTTATGGGGGGCGGTCCGAGACCCAGTACTTC. This encodes CASSYGGRSETQYF.

This chain connects TRBV6-5 to TRBJ2-3; 10 nucleotides align to TRBD2. The CDR3 covers 16 residues. Looked up from germline, CDR1 is MNHEY and CDR2 is SVGAGI. Unmatched junction bases numbered 5, after V lost 4 bases and J lost 1 base. In DNA, the CDR3 is TGTGCCAGCAGTTTTGGGACTAGCGCCGGCACAGATACGCAGTATTTT. Translation gives CASSFGTSAGTDTQYF.

V gene TRBV6-1 combines with J gene TRBJ2-7; D is possibly TRBD1 (6 bases). V lost 3 bases and J lost 3, with 9 bases in between. In germline, CDR1 is MNHNS, CDR2 SASEGT. The CDR3 totals 13 residues. The CDR3 is CASSEPGDYEQYF. CDR3 sequence (DNA): TGTGCCAGCAGTGAGCCAGGGGACTACGAGCAGTACTTC.

The chain uses TRBV15 and TRBJ1-4; no firm D call. Trimming cost V 2 bases and J 6 bases, with 13 bases left between them. Germline V CDR1 and CDR2: LNHNV, YYDKDF (reference sequence). CDR3 length: 15 residues. The CDR3 DNA sequence: TGTGCCACCAGCAGACTCCGCGGGAAAGATGAAAAACTGTTTTTT. It is translated as CATSRLRGKDEKLFF. The full variable domain, completed using reference TRBV15 and TRBJ1-4, is DAMVIQNPRYQVTQFGKPVTLSCSQTLNHNVMYWYQQKSSQAPKLLFHYYDKDFNNEADTPDNFQSRRPNTSFCFLDIRSPGLGDTAMYLCATSRLRGKDEKLFFGSGTQLSVL.

The rearrangement links TRBV10-3 to TRBJ1-4; D remains ambiguous. The CDR3 has 15 amino acids. The germline gives CDR1 ENHRY, CDR2 SYGVKD. V lost 2 bases to trimming and J lost 0 bases, with 7 bases between them. CDR3 nucleotide sequence: TGTGCCATCAGTGAGCTCCCCACAACTAATGAAAAACTGTTTTTT. It specifies CAISELPTTNEKLFF.

The chain is built from TRBV14 and TRBJ2-1; D gene ambiguous. The germline V and J ends were trimmed by 5 bases and 9 bases, with 14 bases remaining between them. CDR3 length equals 13 residues. The germline V gene has CDR1 SGHDN and CDR2 FVKESK. DNA of the CDR3: TGTGCCAGCAGCAACAGCGCAGCGCTTGAGCAGTTCTTC. Amino acids: CASSNSAALEQFF.